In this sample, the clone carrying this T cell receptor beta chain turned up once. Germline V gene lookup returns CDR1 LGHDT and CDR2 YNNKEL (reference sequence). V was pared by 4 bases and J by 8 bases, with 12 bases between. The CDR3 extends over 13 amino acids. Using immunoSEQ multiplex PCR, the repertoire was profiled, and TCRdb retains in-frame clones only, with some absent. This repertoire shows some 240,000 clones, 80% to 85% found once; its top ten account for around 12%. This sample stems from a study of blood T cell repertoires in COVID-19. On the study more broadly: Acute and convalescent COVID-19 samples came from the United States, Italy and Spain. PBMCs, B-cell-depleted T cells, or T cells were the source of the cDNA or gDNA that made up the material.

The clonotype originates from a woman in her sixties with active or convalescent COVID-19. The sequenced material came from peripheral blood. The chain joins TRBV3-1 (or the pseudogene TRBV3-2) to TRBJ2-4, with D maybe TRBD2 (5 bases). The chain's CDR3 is CASSPRGVDIQYF. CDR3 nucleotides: TGTGCCAGCAGCCCCCGGGGTGTGGACATTCAGTACTTC.